This T cell receptor (beta chain) stems from a study of cytomegalovirus exposure and HLA in healthy donors. General observations from the study: Later on, an analysis tied approximately 17,000 TCR beta sequences to HLA alleles at 0.05 false discovery rate.

Points on this clone: Antigen specificity is unknown.

In germline, CDR1 is WSHSY, CDR2 SAAADI. CDR3 length equals 12 residues. J gave up 5 bases and V 8 bases, and 5 bases lay outside the gene matches. Researchers ran the PCR with 60 Vbeta and 13 Jbeta primers. Sequencing was performed with immunoSEQ multiplex PCR; in TCRdb, only in-frame clones are kept and a portion is missing. This sample yields tens of thousands of clones, of which less than 75% are seen a single time; roughly 25% belongs to the top ten. The sequenced material came from PBMCs. The source of this sequence is a man aged 45 to 65 in good health and CMV-seropositive. The chain joins TRBV10-2 to TRBJ1-1; 7 bases match TRBD1. The CDR3 here is CASLQGDTEAFF. The CDR3 DNA follows: TGCGCCAGCCTGCAGGGGGATACTGAAGCTTTCTTT.